This T cell receptor (beta chain) was identified in a study of neurological immune-mediated disorders (dated 2019 in TCRdb). A note on the overall study: Peripheral blood TCR-beta repertoires from HTLV-I-associated myelopathy (HAM/TSP) patients, multiple sclerosis patients and healthy controls were compared by UMI-based sequencing. The cohort included some 68 subjects: around 15 with HAM/TSP, some 34 with multiple sclerosis, and roughly 20 healthy controls. Alongside PBMC samples, the set of some 98 TCR-beta libraries contained longitudinal samples, technical triplicates, and paired CD4+ and CD8+ T-cell subsets that had been sorted. Overall study results and their limits: Expanded clones from different subjects shared no identical CDR3 amino acid sequences, which suggests that TCR-beta repertoires were private in all groups. TCR clonal expansion was greatest in HAM/TSP patients and smallest in MS patients, who ranked below even healthy controls.

This clonotype was picked up many times. Its recognized antigen is unknown. No qualities accompany the bases; no much larger clone lies one base away. cDNA was synthesized by template-switch 5'RACE using a primer carrying a 10-nucleotide random unique molecular identifier by which each TCR transcript was tagged. Over 180 million TCR-beta sequences, covering 15-18 subjects, were produced in each sequencing run. Total RNA was extracted with the RNeasy kit. The KAPA Real-time Library Amplification kit was used to amplify TCR-beta VDJ regions with primers for the TCR constant region and the 5'RACE anchor. Sample indexes and Illumina adaptors were added in a first PCR, after which library yield was increased in a second PCR. After Ampure bead purification, the TCR product of roughly 650 bp was size-selected on a 2% E-gel SizeSelection system. Before pooling, library quality was checked on a Bioanalyzer, concentration was measured with Qubit, and libraries were quantified with the Kapa Library Quantification kit. An Illumina HiSeq 2500 sequenced the libraries paired-end 2 x 150 bp. To increase sequence diversity, roughly 24-32% phiX was spiked into each library pool. Processing in the source paper ran as follows. Quality-filtered reads were processed with the UMI-based MiGEC pipeline, and over 85% of raw TCR sequences were removed by the MiGEC pipeline during error correction. VDJ genes were aligned to IMGT germline references, and clonotypes were defined by unique CDR3 amino acid sequence plus V-J genes. Clonal expansion, Shannon diversity, and CDR3 relatedness (CalcPairwiseDistances, ClusterSamples) were evaluated with VDJtools, and phylogenetic trees were built with CLCbio workbench. A clone was classed as expanded if it had 8 or more unique UMIs, a cutoff based on coefficient-of-variation modelling across technical triplicates. Starting from the raw public reads, TCRdb applied fastp trimming at Q25, assembled clones with MiXCR and retained in-frame beta chains. Records with the same CDR3 protein are collapsed into one entry carrying the most frequent genes and DNA. Clone size and V and J calls follow TCRdb, not the original study. The sample table contains roughly 50,000 distinct CDR3 sequences; only one count was recorded for about 23% of them. The ten largest account for 23% of the sample.

The healthy controls were volunteers from blood banks in Maryland, USA. Libraries from unsorted PBMCs were made from 2 million PBMCs kept in RNAlater at -80 degrees C until RNA extraction. Peripheral blood underwent Ficoll-Hypaque density gradient centrifugation to isolate PBMCs, which were then cryopreserved in liquid nitrogen. There are 15 amino acids in the CDR3, from cysteine to phenylalanine inclusive. Only the CDR3 portion is preserved as DNA: 45 bases, with reading frame beginning at the first base. According to the germline V gene (reference sequence), CDR1 reads MNHEY and CDR2 reads SMNVEV. V and J are truncated by 1 base and 6 bases respectively, leaving an intervening sequence of 15 bases.

The source material was PBMCs. The TCR comes from a woman in her sixties or seventies in good health. This chain is built from TRBV27 and TRBJ1-1; matching of 5 bases hints at TRBD1 as the D gene. The CDR3 protein sequence reads: CASSLWGGGVAEAFF. The DNA sequence is TGTGCCAGCAGTTTATGGGGGGGAGGGGTCGCTGAAGCTTTCTTT.